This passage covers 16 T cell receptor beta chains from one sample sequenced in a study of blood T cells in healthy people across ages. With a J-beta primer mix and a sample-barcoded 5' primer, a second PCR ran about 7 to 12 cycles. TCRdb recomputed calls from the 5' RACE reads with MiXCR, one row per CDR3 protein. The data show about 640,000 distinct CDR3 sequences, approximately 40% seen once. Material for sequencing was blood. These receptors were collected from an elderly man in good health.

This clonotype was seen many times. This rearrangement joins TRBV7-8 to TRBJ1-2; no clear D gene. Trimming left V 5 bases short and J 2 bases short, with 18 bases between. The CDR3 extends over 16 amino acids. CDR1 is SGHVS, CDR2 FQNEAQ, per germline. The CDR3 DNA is TGTGCCAGCAGCCCCGTCCAGGCAGGCCTGAACTATGGCTACACCTTC. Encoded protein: CASSPVQAGLNYGYTF. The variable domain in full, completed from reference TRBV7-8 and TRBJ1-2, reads GAGVSQSPRYKVAKRGQDVALRCDPISGHVSLFWYQQALGQGPEFLTYFQNEAQLDKSGLPSDRFFAERPEGSVSTLKIQRTQQEDSAVYLCASSPVQAGLNYGYTFGSGTRLTVV.

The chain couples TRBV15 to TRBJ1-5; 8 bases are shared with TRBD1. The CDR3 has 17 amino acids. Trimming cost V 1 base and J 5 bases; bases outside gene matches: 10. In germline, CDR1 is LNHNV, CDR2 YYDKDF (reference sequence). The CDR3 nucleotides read TGTGCCACCAGCAGAGTTGGAGACAGGGGTGGTGATCAGCCCCAGCATTTT. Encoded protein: CATSRVGDRGGDQPQHF.

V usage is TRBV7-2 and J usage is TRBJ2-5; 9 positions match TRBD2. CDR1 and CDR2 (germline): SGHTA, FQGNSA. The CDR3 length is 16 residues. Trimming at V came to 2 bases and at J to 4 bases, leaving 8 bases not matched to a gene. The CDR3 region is CASSLRASGDRETQYF. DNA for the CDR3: TGTGCCAGCAGCTTAAGGGCTAGCGGGGATCGAGAGACCCAGTACTTC.

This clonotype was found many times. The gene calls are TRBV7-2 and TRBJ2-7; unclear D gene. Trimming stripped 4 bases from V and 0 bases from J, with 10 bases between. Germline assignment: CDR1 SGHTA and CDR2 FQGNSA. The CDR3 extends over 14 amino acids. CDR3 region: CASSSLLNSYEQYF. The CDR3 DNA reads TGTGCCAGCAGCTCCTTACTAAACTCCTACGAGCAGTACTTC.

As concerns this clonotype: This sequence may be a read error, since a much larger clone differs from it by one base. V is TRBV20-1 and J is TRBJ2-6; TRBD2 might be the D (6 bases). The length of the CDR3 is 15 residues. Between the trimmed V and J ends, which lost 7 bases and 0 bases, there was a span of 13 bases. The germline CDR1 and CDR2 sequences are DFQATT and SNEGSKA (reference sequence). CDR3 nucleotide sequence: TGCAGTGTTTCCCCCGGGGGCTCTGGGGCCAACGTCCTGACTTTC. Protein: CSVSPGGSGANVLTF.

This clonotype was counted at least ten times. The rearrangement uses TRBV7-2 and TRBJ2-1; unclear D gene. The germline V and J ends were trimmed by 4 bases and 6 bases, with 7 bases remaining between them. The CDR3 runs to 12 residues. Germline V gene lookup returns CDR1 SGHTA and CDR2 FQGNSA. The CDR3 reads CASSSLGNEQFF. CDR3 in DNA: TGTGCCAGCAGCTCCCTCGGCAATGAGCAGTTCTTC.

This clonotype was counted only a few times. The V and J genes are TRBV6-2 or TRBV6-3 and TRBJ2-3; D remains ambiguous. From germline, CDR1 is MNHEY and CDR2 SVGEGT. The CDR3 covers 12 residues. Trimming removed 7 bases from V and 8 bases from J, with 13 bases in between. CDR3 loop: CASTRRSGTQYF. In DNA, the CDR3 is TGTGCCAGCACCCGTCGCTCTGGTACGCAGTATTTT.

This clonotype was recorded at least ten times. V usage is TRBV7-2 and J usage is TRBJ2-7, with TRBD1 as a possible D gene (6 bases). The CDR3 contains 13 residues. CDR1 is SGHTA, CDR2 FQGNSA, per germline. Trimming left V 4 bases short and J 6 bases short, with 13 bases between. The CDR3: CASSSLDSGEQYF. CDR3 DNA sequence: TGTGCCAGCAGCTCGCTGGACAGCGGCGAGCAGTACTTC. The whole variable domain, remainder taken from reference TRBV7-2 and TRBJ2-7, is GAGVSQSPSNKVTEKGKDVELRCDPISGHTALYWYRQSLGQGLEFLIYFQGNSAPDKSGLPSDRFSAERTGGSVSTLTIQRTQQEDSAVYLCASSSLDSGEQYFGPGTRLTVT.

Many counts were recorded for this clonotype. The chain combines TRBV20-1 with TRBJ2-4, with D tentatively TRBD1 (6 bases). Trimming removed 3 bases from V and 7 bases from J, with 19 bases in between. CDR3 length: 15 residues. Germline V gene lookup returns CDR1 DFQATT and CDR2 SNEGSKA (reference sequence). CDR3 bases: TGCAGTGCTAGGGATCTACAGGGTAGGGGGAACATTCAGTACTTC. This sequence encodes CSARDLQGRGNIQYF.

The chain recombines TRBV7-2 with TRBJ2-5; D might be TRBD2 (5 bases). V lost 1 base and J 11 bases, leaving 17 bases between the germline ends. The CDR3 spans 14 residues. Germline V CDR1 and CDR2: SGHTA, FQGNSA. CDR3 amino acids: CASSLVQVGNEQYF. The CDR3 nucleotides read TGTGCCAGCAGCTTAGTTCAGGTCGGGAATGAGCAGTACTTC.

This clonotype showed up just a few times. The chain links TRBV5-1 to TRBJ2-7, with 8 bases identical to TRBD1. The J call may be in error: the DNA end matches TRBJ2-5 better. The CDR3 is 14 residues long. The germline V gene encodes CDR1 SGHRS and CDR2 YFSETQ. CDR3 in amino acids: CASSSGQGLETQYF. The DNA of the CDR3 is TGCGCCAGCAGCTCAGGACAGGGTTTGGAGACCCAGTACTTC.

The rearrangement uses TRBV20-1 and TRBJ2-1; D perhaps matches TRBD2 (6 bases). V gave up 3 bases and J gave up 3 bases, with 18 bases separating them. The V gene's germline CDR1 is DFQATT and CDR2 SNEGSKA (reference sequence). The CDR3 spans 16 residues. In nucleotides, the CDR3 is TGCAGTGCTAGTTACGGTCTAGCGTTCAACTACAATGAGCAGTTCTTC. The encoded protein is CSASYGLAFNYNEQFF.

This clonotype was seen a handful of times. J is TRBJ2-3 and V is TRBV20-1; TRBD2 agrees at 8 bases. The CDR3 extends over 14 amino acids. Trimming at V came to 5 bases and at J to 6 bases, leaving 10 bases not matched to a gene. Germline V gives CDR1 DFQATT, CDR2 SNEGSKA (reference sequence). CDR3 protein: CSASGVAGTDTQYF. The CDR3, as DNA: TGCAGTGCTTCCGGGGTAGCGGGAACGGATACGCAGTATTTT.

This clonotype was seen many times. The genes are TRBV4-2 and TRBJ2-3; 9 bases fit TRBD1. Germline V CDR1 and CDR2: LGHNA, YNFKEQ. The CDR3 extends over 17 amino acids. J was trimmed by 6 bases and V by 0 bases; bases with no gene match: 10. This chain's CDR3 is CASSQDSVTGGSDTQYF. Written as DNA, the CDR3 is TGTGCCAGCAGCCAAGATTCGGTGACAGGGGGTTCGGATACGCAGTATTTT.

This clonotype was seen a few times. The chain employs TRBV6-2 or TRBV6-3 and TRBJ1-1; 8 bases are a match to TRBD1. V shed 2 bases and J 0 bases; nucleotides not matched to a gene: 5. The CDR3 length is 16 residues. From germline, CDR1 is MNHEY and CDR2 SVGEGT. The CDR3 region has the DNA TGTGCCAGCAGTTACGCAACAGGGGGGGTGAACACTGAAGCTTTCTTT. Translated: CASSYATGGVNTEAFF.

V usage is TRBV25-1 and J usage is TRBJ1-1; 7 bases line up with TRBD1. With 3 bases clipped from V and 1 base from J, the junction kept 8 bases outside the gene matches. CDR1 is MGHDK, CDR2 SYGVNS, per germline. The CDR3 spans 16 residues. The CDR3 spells CASSDPGGFQNTEAFF. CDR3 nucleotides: TGTGCCAGCAGTGACCCAGGGGGGTTCCAGAACACTGAAGCTTTCTTT.